This T cell receptor (beta chain) was found in a study of PD-L1 blockade in urothelial cancer. The wider study: Of some 30 patients, some 25 were males with bladder-origin urothelial cancer. Study results and limitations: For durable-benefit patients, tumor-associated blood clones expanded more at 3 weeks.

Time point denoted: pretreatment peripheral blood. Locally advanced or metastatic urothelial carcinoma affected all patients. TCRdb keeps only in-frame clones here, not all; method: immunoSEQ multiplex PCR. Among tens of thousands of clones, about three quarters were seen once, and the ten largest hold 4%. The CDR3 totals 14 residues. V was pared by 3 bases and J by 1 base, with 7 bases between. CDR1 is SEHNR and CDR2 is FQNEAQ in the germline V gene (reference sequence). Comments on this clone: Its target is not known.

The material was PBMCs, obtained around atezolizumab (anti-PD-L1) treatment. The rearrangement joins TRBV7-9 to TRBJ1-5; possibly TRBD1 for D (5 bases). This receptor was identified in a man between 65 and 85 years old with urothelial cancer. CDR3 coding DNA: TGTGCCAGCAGCTTCGACAGCAGCAATCAGCCCCAGCATTTT. Amino acids: CASSFDSSNQPQHF.